Given below is one T cell receptor beta chain in context. Antigen specificity is unknown. Alongside a J-beta primer mix, a sample-barcoded 5' primer served in a second PCR lasting about 7 to 12 cycles. Every molecule of cDNA carried a tag from a template-switch adaptor with 12 random nucleotides. TCRdb passed the 5' RACE reads through MiXCR, listing each CDR3 protein once. The table records hundreds of thousands of distinct CDR3 sequences, around 31% of them present only once. These data are taken from a study of blood T cells in healthy people across ages. The study, taken as a whole, reports: In older individuals, TCR beta diversity per million T cells was lower, falling roughly linearly with age.

The clonotype originates from a woman aged 80 or over in good health. Input material: blood.

DNA of the CDR3: TGTGCCAGCAACCTCTGGCGGGGCTCCTACAATGAGCAGTACTTC. Translating it yields CASNLWRGSYNEQYF. This chain uses TRBV6-5 with TRBJ2-1; D is perhaps TRBD2 (6 bases). Gene TRBJ2-7 matches the end of the DNA better, so the J call may be wrong. The germline V gene encodes CDR1 MNHEY and CDR2 SVGAGI. The CDR3 length is 15 residues.